The 12 T cell receptor beta chains reported below all come from one sample, sequenced in a study of early stage breast cancer tumors. Sequencing was performed with immunoSEQ multiplex PCR; in TCRdb, only in-frame clones are kept and a portion is missing. The table shows roughly 19,000 clones, with 76% occurring only once. The sequenced sample consisted of blood. Receptor source: a person aged 60 to 70 with breast cancer.

This chain joins TRBV4-1 and TRBJ1-1, with 7 bases identical to TRBD1. Trimming at V came to 6 bases and at J to 2 bases, leaving 9 bases not matched to a gene. This CDR3 has 15 residues. Germline V gives CDR1 MGHRA, CDR2 YSYEKL. CDR3 loop: CASRPDPGGNTEAFF. CDR3 bases: TGCGCCAGCAGACCCGATCCAGGGGGAAACACTGAAGCTTTCTTT.

This CDR3 is CASTTGPGGNEQFF. As DNA, the CDR3 is TGCGCCAGCACCACGGGACCCGGAGGGAATGAGCAGTTCTTC. The chain has TRBV5-1 and TRBJ2-1, with D possibly TRBD2 on 6 matching bases. The CDR3 consists of 14 residues. V lost 6 bases, J lost 7 bases, and 17 bases lay in between. The germline gives CDR1 SGHRS, CDR2 YFSETQ.

This clone was counted a few times. The chain is built from TRBV2 and TRBJ2-2; tentatively, D is TRBD1 or TRBD2 (5 bases each). This CDR3 contains 14 residues. Germline-derived CDR1 and CDR2 are SNHLY and FYNNEI. Trimming left V 0 bases short and J 8 bases short, with 10 bases between. For the CDR3, the DNA is TGTGCCAGCAGTGAAGCGGGACCCAGAGGGGAGCTGTTTTTT. Its translation is CASSEAGPRGELFF.

The chain couples TRBV5-3 to TRBJ2-7; D uncertain. TRBV5-3 is filed as an ORF, its function uncertain. There are 14 residues in the CDR3. V lost 9 bases and J 5 bases, leaving 21 bases between the germline ends. This chain's CDR3 is CATSGTDSAHEQYF. DNA of the CDR3: TGTGCCACCTCTGGAACGGATTCCGCCCACGAGCAGTACTTC.

The chain is built from TRBV30 and TRBJ1-4; 10 positions match TRBD1. This CDR3 spans 15 amino acids. V shed 6 bases, J shed 2 bases, and the junction held 6 bases outside the gene matches. Germline V gene data show CDR1 as GTSNPN and CDR2 as SVGIG (reference sequence). CDR3 bases: TGTGCCTGCCGGGACAGGGGTATTACTAATGAAAAACTGTTTTTT. This translates into CACRDRGITNEKLFF.

The gene calls are TRBV7-6 and TRBJ2-1; possible D gene TRBD2, 5 bases. The CDR3 spans 14 residues. The V gene's germline CDR1 is SGHVS and CDR2 FNYEAQ. Trimming took 0 bases from V and 5 from J, leaving 8 bases between them. The CDR3 DNA reads as TGTGCCAGCAGCTTAGCGGAGGCGAACAATGAGCAGTTCTTC. The encoded protein is CASSLAEANNEQFF.

CDR3 loop: CASSPRVPPYNEQFF. CDR3 DNA sequence: TGTGCCAGCAGCCCCCGAGTTCCCCCCTACAATGAGCAGTTCTTC. The chain employs TRBV9 and TRBJ2-1; D remains ambiguous. The CDR3 contains 15 residues. V was clipped by 4 bases and J by 2 bases, with 13 bases between them. CDR1 is SGDLS, CDR2 YYNGEE, per germline.

The rearrangement uses TRBV21-1 and TRBJ1-5; the D call TRBD1 from the table was never checked on the DNA. TRBV21-1 is a recognized pseudogene. The CDR3 runs to 13 residues. In DNA form, the CDR3 reads TGTGCCAGCACCAGACAGGGCAATCAGCCCCAGCATTTT. Encoded protein: CASTRQGNQPQHF.

The rearrangement links TRBV10-3 to TRBJ1-6; TRBD1 is a possible D gene (6 bases). Germline CDR1 ENHRY, CDR2 SYGVKD. The CDR3 contains 17 residues. V shed 3 bases and J shed 1 base, with 13 bases lying between them. The CDR3 DNA reads as TGTGCCATCAGTGATAGGGGGGGCGCGTCCTATAATTCACCCCTCCACTTT. This translates into CAISDRGGASYNSPLHF.

V and J are TRBV29-1 and TRBJ2-2; maybe TRBD2 (5 bases). V dropped 6 bases and J dropped 4 bases, with 18 bases sitting between them. The germline V gene has CDR1 SQVTM and CDR2 ANQGSEA. This CDR3 region has 15 residues. The CDR3 DNA sequence: TGCAGCGTCTCCCTTTCTAGCCGTCGCACCGGGGAGCTGTTTTTT. This sequence encodes CSVSLSSRRTGELFF.

The rearrangement joins TRBV18 to TRBJ2-7; 7 bases align to TRBD1. Germline V gives CDR1 KGHSH, CDR2 LQKENI. V was clipped by 3 bases and J by 0 bases; unmatched bases: 14. The CDR3 consists of 18 residues. In DNA, the CDR3 is TGTGCCAGCTCACCTCAAAGTGGGGACAGAACTTTCTCCTACGAGCAGTACTTC. As protein: CASSPQSGDRTFSYEQYF.

The rearrangement joins TRBV18 to TRBJ2-1; TRBD1 matches 8 bases. J gave up 0 bases and V 3 bases, and 4 bases lay outside the gene matches. The CDR3 runs 16 residues. Per the germline V gene, CDR1 is KGHSH and CDR2 is LQKENI. DNA of the CDR3: TGTGCCAGCTCACCCTTACAGGGGGGCTCCTACAATGAGCAGTTCTTC. Translated, it gives CASSPLQGGSYNEQFF.